The clone carrying this TCR beta chain came up once. Method: immunoSEQ multiplex PCR; TCRdb's copy keeps in-frame clones and lacks some. The sample has approximately 64,000 clones, more than 75% seen once; the top ten hold around a tenth. This record belongs to a study of blood T cell repertoires in COVID-19. Participants reported their clinical history, and cohort assignment relied on those reports. Germline V CDR1 and CDR2: SGHRS, YFSETQ. The CDR3 covers 14 residues. V shed 3 bases, J shed 8 bases, and the junction held 5 bases outside the gene matches. This clonotype was sampled from a woman aged 40 to 50 who had recovered from COVID-19. The V gene is TRBV5-1, the J gene TRBJ1-6; TRBD1 matches at 7 bases. The sequencing input was PBMCs or T cells enriched from blood (not recorded which). Here the CDR3 reads CASSSGTVDSPLHF. In nucleotides, the CDR3 is TGCGCCAGCAGCTCGGGGACAGTGGATTCACCCCTCCACTTT.